Listed below are T cell receptor beta chains from one sample, sequenced in a study of T cell responses to AZD1222 COVID-19 vaccine. Measured with immunoSEQ multiplex PCR; TCRdb has only the in-frame clones, and not every one. The sample has around 160,000 clones; 82% are singletons. Source: peripheral blood, taken on day 0 of MenACWY control vaccination. The receptors were sampled from an adult in good health. Each CDR3 is given with its conserved first and last residue. A D gene is named only where the DNA matches it firmly. Rows may omit the clone size; those that give it use once, few, many or a size class.

j_gene | d_gene | v_gene | abundance | CDR3aa | CDR3nt
TRBJ1-1 | . | TRBV4-1 | . | CASSQDQLMNTEAFF | TGCGCCAGCAGCCAAGACCAGCTCATGAACACTGAAGCTTTCTTT
TRBJ1-4 | . | TRBV2 | . | CASTGEYNEKLFF | TGTGCCAGCACAGGGGAGTATAATGAAAAACTGTTTTTT
TRBJ1-1 | . | TRBV6-5 | . | CASQKDSYTEAFF | TGTGCCTCACAAAAAGACAGCTACACTGAAGCTTTCTTT
TRBJ2-3 | . | TRBV28 | . | CASRGTTDTQYF | TGTGCCAGCCGAGGGACAACGGATACGCAGTATTTT
TRBJ2-3 | . | TRBV7-8 | once | CASSPSGDTQYF | TGTGCCAGCAGCCCGAGCGGGGATACGCAGTATTTT
TRBJ2-2 | . | TRBV19 | many | CASSTDGELFF | TGTGCCAGTAGTACGGACGGGGAGCTGTTTTTT
TRBJ1-1 | TRBD1 | TRBV11-2 | . | CASAGQGLTEAFF | TGTGCCAGCGCGGGACAGGGCTTGACTGAAGCTTTCTTT
TRBJ1-3 | TRBD1 | TRBV18 | . | CASSPAGTGAGNTIYF | TGTGCCAGCTCACCGGCTGGGACAGGGGCTGGAAACACCATATATTTT
TRBJ2-3 | . | TRBV7-2 | . | CASSLVQSTDTQYF | TGTGCCAGCAGCTTAGTGCAGAGCACAGATACGCAGTATTTT
TRBJ1-2 | . | TRBV11-2 | few | CASSLEASPPYTF | TGTGCCAGCAGCTTGGAAGCCAGCCCCCCTTACACCTTC
TRBJ1-6 | TRBD1 | TRBV19 | . | CASSITGGNSPLHF | TGTGCCAGTAGTATAACAGGGGGCAATTCACCCCTCCACTTT
TRBJ1-2 | TRBD1 | TRBV7-8 | . | CASSPQGSYGYTF | TGTGCCAGCAGCCCACAGGGGTCCTATGGCTACACCTTC
TRBJ1-1 | . | TRBV3-1/TRBV3-2 | . | CASSQDLGGLITEAFF | TGTGCCAGCAGCCAAGATCTTGGGGGGCTAATCACTGAAGCTTTCTTT
TRBJ1-1 | TRBD1 | TRBV7-9 | few | CASSISGGRTEAFF | TGTGCCAGCAGCATCTCAGGGGGCAGGACTGAAGCTTTCTTT
TRBJ2-3 | TRBD1 | TRBV27 | . | CASSDGTGLTDTQYF | TGTGCCAGCTCGGACGGGACAGGGCTGACAGATACGCAGTATTTT
TRBJ1-6 | TRBD1 | TRBV6-5 | . | CASSSDRGLSPLHF | TGTGCCAGCAGCTCTGACAGGGGGCTTTCACCCCTCCACTTT
TRBJ1-3 | . | TRBV7-3 | . | CASSELLDRFGNTIYF | TGTGCCAGCTCGGAACTTCTTGACCGCTTTGGAAACACCATATATTTT
TRBJ1-2 | . | TRBV18 | . | CASSPPSAYGYTF | TGTGCCAGCTCACCACCCTCAGCGTATGGCTACACCTTC
TRBJ2-2 | TRBD2 | TRBV7-9 | . | CASSFASGDTGELFF | TGTGCCAGCAGCTTCGCTAGCGGGGATACCGGGGAGCTGTTTTTT
TRBJ2-3 | TRBD1 | TRBV7-9 | . | CASSLPGTGGTQYF | TGTGCCAGCAGCCTGCCTGGGACAGGTGGTACGCAGTATTTT
TRBJ1-2 | . | TRBV2 | . | CASRQTTTLYGYTF | TGTGCCAGCAGACAGACGACAACACTCTATGGCTACACCTTC
TRBJ1-6 | . | TRBV11-2 | . | CASSLVLRVNSPLHF | TGTGCCAGCAGCTTAGTTCTCAGGGTAAATTCACCCCTCCACTTT
TRBJ1-6 | . | TRBV3-1/TRBV3-2 | . | CASTHGGGPPLHF | TGTGCCAGCACCCACGGGGGCGGACCACCCCTCCACTTT
TRBJ1-1 | . | TRBV2 | . | CASSEARVSSEAFF | TGTGCCAGCAGTGAAGCGAGAGTTTCTTCTGAAGCTTTCTTT
TRBJ2-3 | . | TRBV18 | . | CASSPQSNTDTQYF | TGTGCCAGCTCACCCCAGTCGAACACAGATACGCAGTATTTT
TRBJ2-7 | . | TRBV27 | . | CASSLVQRDEQYF | TGTGCCAGCAGTTTGGTACAGCGCGACGAGCAGTACTTC